This TCR beta chain was identified in a study of blood T cell repertoires in COVID-19. Turning to the study itself: Samples representing acute and convalescent COVID-19 were sourced from the United States, Italy and Spain.

Deletions cut 4 bases from V and 5 bases from J, with 15 bases between. CDR1 is LGHDT, CDR2 YNNKEL, per germline (reference sequence). The CDR3 contains 14 residues. Original handling: Amplified reference gene primers provided the basis for estimating nucleated cell counts. Profiling relied on immunoSEQ multiplex PCR, and the TCRdb table lists in-frame clones only, not all of them. V and J calls and clone size are as listed in that table; D and trimming were resolved from the DNA. The data contain 350,000 or so clones, 88% of them singletons. This clone was observed a handful of times. Sample: peripheral blood. The gene calls are TRBV3-1 (or the pseudogene TRBV3-2) and TRBJ2-7, with a tentative D call TRBD1 (6 bases). The clonotype originates from a woman aged 25-40 years with COVID-19, enrolled during active disease. Written as DNA, the CDR3 is TGTGCCAGCAGCCTGCAGGGGTCTAGTCACGAGCAGTACTTC. Protein product: CASSLQGSSHEQYF.